This passage covers 29 T cell receptor beta chains from one sample sequenced in a study of naive and memory T cell subsets. The SP2 primer and nested alpha and beta constant region primers amplified ligated cDNA in four rounds. TCRdb used MiXCR to reprocess the UMI-ligation and nested PCR reads, holding one entry per CDR3 protein. The table has about 37,000 distinct CDR3 sequences, more than 9.5% seen once. Treatment of the sample: skin biopsy from PPD injection site in Mantoux-positive individual. The library had UMIs added by 3' ligation of an oligonucleotide to TCR cDNA. The sample consisted of skin, taken from a tuberculin skin test site. Receptors originate from an adult in good health.

Many counts were recorded for this clonotype. V gene TRBV28 combines with J gene TRBJ1-5; D remains ambiguous. Germline loops: CDR1 MDHEN, CDR2 SYDVKM. V lost 4 bases, J lost 1 base, and 14 bases lay in between. The CDR3 is 16 residues long. Written as DNA, the CDR3 is TGTGCCAGCAGTTGCCGACTGAAGTTCAGCAATCAGCCCCAGCATTTT. Protein sequence: CASSCRLKFSNQPQHF.

The sample holds many counts of this clonotype. The CDR3 here is CASSLAGGSYYNEQFF. Written as DNA, the CDR3 is TGTGCCAGCAGCTTAGCAGGGGGCAGTTACTACAATGAGCAGTTCTTC. The V call is TRBV7-3, the J call TRBJ2-1, with 8 bases aligning to TRBD1. CDR1 is SGHTA and CDR2 is FQGTGA in the germline V gene. V gave up 2 bases and J gave up 3 bases; unmatched junction bases: 6. The CDR3 runs to 16 residues.

This clonotype was seen many times. This rearrangement joins TRBV2 to TRBJ2-2; weak D call: TRBD2 (5 bases). CDR3 length: 14 residues. The germline V gene encodes CDR1 SNHLY and CDR2 FYNNEI. Trimming took 8 bases from V and 6 from J, leaving 16 bases between them. CDR3 in DNA: TGTGCCAGCTCGGGCGGTAGCGTTTCCGGGGAGCTGTTTTTT. It codes for CASSGGSVSGELFF. Based on the CDR3 plus reference TRBV2 and TRBJ2-2, the full variable domain is EPEVTQTPSHQVTQMGQEVILRCVPISNHLYFYWYRQILGQKVEFLVSFYNNEISEKSEIFDDQFSVERPDGSNFTLKIRSTKLEDSAMYFCASSGGSVSGELFFGEGSRLTVL.

This clonotype appeared a few times. The chain uses TRBV6-5 and TRBJ1-4; D gene uncertain. The CDR3 contains 15 residues. Trimming removed 5 bases from V and 0 bases from J, with 10 bases in between. Germline CDR1 MNHEY, CDR2 SVGAGI. The CDR3 region has the DNA TGTGCCAGCAGTCCCGACCGCGCAACTAATGAAAAACTGTTTTTT. Protein: CASSPDRATNEKLFF.

This clonotype showed up just a few times. This chain uses TRBV3-1 with TRBJ2-1, with 11 bases matching TRBD2. The ends lost 3 bases at V and 3 bases at J; junction bases unmatched: 4. The CDR3 length is 16 residues. CDR1 and CDR2 (germline): LGHDT, YNNKEL (reference sequence). CDR3 in amino acids: CASSHSGGANYNEQFF. CDR3 DNA sequence: TGTGCCAGCAGCCATAGCGGGGGGGCCAACTACAATGAGCAGTTCTTC.

This clonotype turned up a few times. The chain recombines TRBV20-1 with TRBJ2-1; 12 nucleotides align to TRBD2. The germline V gene has CDR1 DFQATT and CDR2 SNEGSKA (reference sequence). This CDR3 has 14 amino acids. V shed 5 bases, J shed 6 bases, and the junction held 5 bases outside the gene matches. The CDR3 loop reads CSALPGLAGNEQFF. DNA of the CDR3: TGCAGTGCTCTACCGGGACTAGCGGGCAATGAGCAGTTCTTC.

In regard to this clonotype: This sequence may be a read error, since a much larger clone differs from it by one base. The chain employs TRBV6-2 or TRBV6-3 and TRBJ2-7, with D maybe TRBD1 (6 bases). CDR1 is MNHEY, CDR2 SVGEGT, per germline. This CDR3 has 13 residues. V lost 6 bases to trimming and J lost 2 bases, with 11 bases between them. The CDR3 sequence: CASSWDKAYEQYF. DNA for the CDR3: TGTGCCAGCAGCTGGGACAAAGCCTACGAGCAGTACTTC.

V gene TRBV5-6 combines with J gene TRBJ1-6; D might be TRBD1 (5 bases). There are 15 residues in the CDR3. CDR1 and CDR2 from the germline V gene are SGHDT and YYEEEE. V lost 0 bases and J lost 10, with 14 bases in between. CDR3 sequence: CASSLAGGAGSPLHF. The CDR3 bases are TGTGCCAGCAGCTTGGCCGGTGGGGCTGGATCACCCCTCCACTTT.

This clonotype was recorded many times. This chain uses TRBV12-3 or TRBV12-4 with TRBJ2-2; TRBD2 aligns across 10 bases. V dropped 3 bases and J dropped 7; count of bases not matched to a gene: 11. The CDR3 contains 17 residues. DNA for the CDR3: TGTGCCAGCAGTTTCCCCTCCCATCTAGCGGGAGTCGGGGAGCTGTTTTTT. This translates into CASSFPSHLAGVGELFF.

The V gene is TRBV28, the J gene TRBJ2-7; D call uncertain. Germline V gene lookup returns CDR1 MDHEN and CDR2 SYDVKM. V was pared by 4 bases and J by 1 base, with 11 bases between. This CDR3 has 14 amino acids. The CDR3 spells CASSSRAESYEQYF. In DNA, the CDR3 is TGTGCCAGCAGTTCCCGGGCAGAGTCCTACGAGCAGTACTTC.

This chain uses TRBV7-2 with TRBJ1-2; 8 nucleotides align to TRBD1. V trimming: 2 bases; J trimming: 8 bases; junction bases outside the gene matches: 7. This CDR3 region has 14 residues. Germline CDR1 and CDR2: SGHTA and FQGNSA. The CDR3 sequence is CASSLTDRAHGYTF. The CDR3 DNA sequence: TGTGCCAGCAGCTTAACGGACAGGGCACACGGCTACACCTTC.

This clonotype appeared a few times. This may be a read error, as it is one base from a much larger clone. The V and J genes are TRBV19 and TRBJ1-1; the D is unclear. The CDR3 sequence is 15 residues long. The germline CDR1 and CDR2 sequences are LNHDA and SQIVND (reference sequence). Trimming left V 5 bases short and J 5 bases short, with 18 bases between. The CDR3 region is CASSGRTSGWTEAFF. In DNA form, the CDR3 reads TGTGCCAGTAGTGGCCGTACCTCCGGGTGGACTGAAGCTTTCTTT.

Many counts were recorded for this clonotype. The V call is TRBV13, the J call TRBJ2-5; D is ambiguous. CDR3 length: 15 amino acids. Germline CDR1 and CDR2: PRHDT and FYEKMQ (reference sequence). V lost 1 base and J 1 base, leaving 10 bases between the germline ends. CDR3 DNA sequence: TGTGCCAGCAGCTTAGAGGCAGGCCTCCAAGAGACCCAGTACTTC. It translates to CASSLEAGLQETQYF.

This clonotype was detected many times. This chain uses TRBV20-1 with TRBJ2-7; 8 nucleotides line up with TRBD1. The CDR3 covers 14 residues. Trimming at V came to 2 bases and at J to 2 bases, leaving 5 bases not matched to a gene. From germline, CDR1 is DFQATT and CDR2 SNEGSKA (reference sequence). CDR3 coding DNA: TGCAGTGCTAGATCGGACAGGGCCGCCTACGAGCAGTACTTC. Its translation: CSARSDRAAYEQYF.

The gene calls are TRBV7-2 and TRBJ2-3, with 14 bases fitting TRBD2. V shed 5 bases, J shed 5 bases, and the junction held 6 bases outside the gene matches. The CDR3 is 16 residues long. The germline V gene has CDR1 SGHTA and CDR2 FQGNSA. The CDR3 here is CASSPRLAGGQDTQYF. In nucleotides, the CDR3 is TGTGCCAGCAGCCCCCGACTAGCGGGGGGGCAAGATACGCAGTATTTT.

Turning to this clonotype: In this CDR3 the conserved last residue, phenylalanine or tryptophan, is missing, so a read error is likely. CDR3 nucleotide sequence: TGTGCCAGCAGCCAAGAGTTGACCCAGTACTCC. Translating gives CASSQELTQYS. The chain carries TRBV3-1 and TRBJ2-5; no reliable D call. Trimming left V 0 bases short and J 7 bases short, with 3 bases between. This CDR3 has 11 amino acids. The germline V gene encodes CDR1 LGHDT and CDR2 YNNKEL (reference sequence).

As regards this clonotype: The limits of the CDR3 on the DNA are not certain, so only TCRdb's listed CDR3 is given. The rearrangement uses TRBV21-1 and TRBJ1-1; whether TRBD1, the table's D call, matches the DNA was not checked. TRBV21-1 is a known pseudogene. The CDR3 is 17 residues long, counting both termini. The CDR3 spells CASSKEWGVGTDTEAFF.

The chain recombines TRBV6-5 with TRBJ2-3; tentatively, D is TRBD1 (5 bases). The germline CDR1 and CDR2 sequences are MNHEY and SVGAGI. CDR3 length equals 14 residues. V was cut by 2 bases and J by 5 bases, with 11 bases left in between. The CDR3 reads CASSYKGRVDTQYF. CDR3 in DNA: TGTGCCAGCAGTTACAAGGGGCGCGTAGATACGCAGTATTTT.

Relative to its sample, this clonotype is medium-sized. The chain recombines TRBV27 with TRBJ2-7, with 8 bases fitting TRBD2. The length of the CDR3 is 15 residues. In germline, CDR1 is MNHEY, CDR2 SMNVEV (reference sequence). Losses at the gene ends were 2 bases for V and 6 bases for J; bases not matched to a gene: 9. The CDR3 DNA reads as TGTGCCAGCAGTTTACTTGGGACTAGGATTCGCGAGCAGTACTTC. Its translation: CASSLLGTRIREQYF.

This clonotype was picked up many times. The gene calls are TRBV7-8 and TRBJ2-7; no firm D call. The CDR3 runs to 14 residues. The germline gives CDR1 SGHVS, CDR2 FQNEAQ. The ends were cut back, 5 bases at V and 3 bases at J, with 14 bases in the middle. Written as DNA, the CDR3 is TGTGCCAGCAGCCCTAGAGACTTAGACTACGAGCAGTACTTC. It translates to CASSPRDLDYEQYF.

This clonotype was seen only a few times. The gene calls are TRBV11-3 and TRBJ2-1, with TRBD2 identical over 12 bases. The CDR3 is 16 amino acids. Germline CDR1 is SGHNT and CDR2 is YENEEA. V was clipped by 3 bases and J by 2 bases; unmatched bases: 2. CDR3 coding DNA: TGTGCCAGCAGCTTCGGACTAGCGGGGCCCTACAATGAGCAGTTCTTC. It encodes CASSFGLAGPYNEQFF.

This clonotype has a handful of counts. V usage is TRBV10-3 and J usage is TRBJ2-3, with 7 bases lining up with TRBD1. The CDR3 loop spans 16 amino acids. V shed 7 bases, J shed 0 bases, and the junction held 10 bases outside the gene matches. The germline CDR1 and CDR2 sequences are ENHRY and SYGVKD. The CDR3 sequence is CAITWRTGGSTDTQYF. The CDR3 DNA is TGTGCCATCACCTGGAGGACAGGCGGAAGCACAGATACGCAGTATTTT.

This clonotype was seen repeatedly, ten times or more. The CDR3: CSVKTGAQPQHF. CDR3 nucleotide sequence: TGCAGCGTAAAAACAGGGGCACAGCCCCAGCATTTT. This chain links TRBV29-1 with TRBJ1-5, with 7 nucleotides matching TRBD1. Trimming cost V 6 bases and J 7 bases; bases outside gene matches: 6. CDR1 and CDR2 (germline): SQVTM, ANQGSEA. CDR3 length: 12 amino acids.

The chain carries TRBV27 and TRBJ1-1; D not certain. Per the germline V gene, CDR1 is MNHEY and CDR2 is SMNVEV (reference sequence). V dropped 3 bases and J dropped 5 bases, with 10 bases sitting between them. CDR3 length equals 13 residues. CDR3: CASSFSVFTEAFF. CDR3 sequence (DNA): TGTGCCAGCAGTTTTTCTGTGTTTACTGAAGCTTTCTTT.

In this sample, this clonotype turned up a few times. J is TRBJ2-7 and V is TRBV29-1, with D tentatively TRBD1 (5 bases). Trimming removed 7 bases from V and 4 bases from J, with 14 bases in between. CDR1 and CDR2 (germline): SQVTM, ANQGSEA. The CDR3 length is 12 residues. CDR3 amino acids: CSGGQALYEQYF. CDR3 in DNA: TGCAGCGGTGGACAAGCGCTATACGAGCAGTACTTC.

The chain couples TRBV28 to TRBJ2-5; no clear D. This CDR3 contains 11 residues. Germline V gene lookup returns CDR1 MDHEN and CDR2 SYDVKM. The V and J ends lost 3 bases and 5 bases respectively, with 4 bases between them. This CDR3 is CASSFFETQYF. CDR3 sequence (DNA): TGTGCCAGCAGTTTTTTCGAGACCCAGTACTTC.

A few counts support this clonotype. The chain recombines TRBV29-1 with TRBJ1-1, with 7 nucleotides matching TRBD1. Germline CDR1 SQVTM, CDR2 ANQGSEA. This CDR3 comprises 17 residues. V gave up 6 bases and J gave up 1 base; unmatched junction bases: 17. Here the CDR3 DNA reads TGCAGCGTGCAAAGAGACCGGGACAGCATAAGGAACACTGAAGCTTTCTTT. Protein: CSVQRDRDSIRNTEAFF.

The chain joins TRBV7-9 to TRBJ2-1, with unresolved D. Germline CDR1 is SEHNR and CDR2 is FQNEAQ (reference sequence). V was shortened by 5 bases and J by 7 bases, with 21 bases between the two germline ends. The CDR3 covers 16 residues. CDR3 sequence: CASSRLDRKAINEQFF. The CDR3, as DNA: TGTGCCAGCAGCCGACTCGACCGGAAAGCCATAAATGAGCAGTTCTTC.

This clonotype appeared many times. The chain employs TRBV3-1 and TRBJ1-2; D call uncertain. The V and J ends lost 3 bases and 2 bases respectively, with 16 bases between them. The CDR3 sequence is 16 residues long. The V gene's germline CDR1 is LGHDT and CDR2 YNNKEL (reference sequence). CDR3: CASSHLTKDRNYGYTF. Written as DNA, the CDR3 is TGTGCCAGCAGCCACTTGACCAAGGACCGGAACTATGGCTACACCTTC.